The subject of this entry is one T cell receptor (beta chain). The antigen is unknown. The CDR3 spans 14 residues. Trimming took off 0 bases at V and 7 bases at J, with 12 bases between the two ends. Germline values: CDR1 LGHNA, CDR2 YSLEER. TCRdb's table, derived via immunoSEQ multiplex PCR, lists solely in-frame clones and lacks some. Of about 24,000 clones listed, 88% are singletons. The source of the sample is a study of T cells in localized non-small cell lung cancer. Study observations and caveats: Maximal T cell clonality occurred in uninvolved adjacent lung, with tumor ranking below it.

The chain has TRBV4-3 and TRBJ1-2; maybe TRBD1 (6 bases). The sequence came from a woman aged 35-75 years with stage III lung adenocarcinoma. Here the sequenced sample was peripheral blood mononuclear cells, taken before any cancer treatment. The CDR3 sequence is CASSQDRGAGGYTF. Here the CDR3 DNA reads TGCGCCAGCAGCCAAGATAGGGGGGCAGGTGGCTACACCTTC.